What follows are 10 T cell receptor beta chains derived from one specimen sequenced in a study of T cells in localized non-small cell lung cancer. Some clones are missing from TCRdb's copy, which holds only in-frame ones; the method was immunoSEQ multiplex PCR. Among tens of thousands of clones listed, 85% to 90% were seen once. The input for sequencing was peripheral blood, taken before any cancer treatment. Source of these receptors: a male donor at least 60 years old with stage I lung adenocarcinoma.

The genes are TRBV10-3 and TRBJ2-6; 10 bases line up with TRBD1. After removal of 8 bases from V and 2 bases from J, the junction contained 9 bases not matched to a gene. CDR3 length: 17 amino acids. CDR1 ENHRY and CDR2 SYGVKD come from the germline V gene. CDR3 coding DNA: TGTGCCATCCCCAGGGACAGGGGATCTGCTGGGGCCAACGTCCTGACTTTC. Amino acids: CAIPRDRGSAGANVLTF.

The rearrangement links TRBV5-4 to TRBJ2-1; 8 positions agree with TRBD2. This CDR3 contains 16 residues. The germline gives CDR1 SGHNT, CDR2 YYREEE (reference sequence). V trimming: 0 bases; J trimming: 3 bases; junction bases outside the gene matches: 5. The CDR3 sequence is CASSLAGGLVYNEQFF. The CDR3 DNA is TGTGCCAGCAGCTTGGCGGGAGGGTTGGTCTACAATGAGCAGTTCTTC.

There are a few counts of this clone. The CDR3 spells CASSLQGASNQPQHF. Here the CDR3 DNA reads TGCGCCAGCAGCTTACAGGGGGCGAGCAATCAGCCCCAGCATTTT. The chain couples TRBV5-1 to TRBJ1-5; 9 bases align to TRBD1. Looked up from germline, CDR1 is SGHRS and CDR2 is YFSETQ. After removal of 2 bases from V and 1 base from J, the junction contained 1 base not matched to a gene. This CDR3 is built from 15 residues.

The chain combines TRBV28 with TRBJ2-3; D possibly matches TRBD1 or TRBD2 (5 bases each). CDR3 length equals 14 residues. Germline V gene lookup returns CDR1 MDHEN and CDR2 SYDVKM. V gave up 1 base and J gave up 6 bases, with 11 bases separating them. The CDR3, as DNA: TGTGCCAGCAGTTTATCGGGGCGACGGGATACGCAGTATTTT. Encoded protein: CASSLSGRRDTQYF.

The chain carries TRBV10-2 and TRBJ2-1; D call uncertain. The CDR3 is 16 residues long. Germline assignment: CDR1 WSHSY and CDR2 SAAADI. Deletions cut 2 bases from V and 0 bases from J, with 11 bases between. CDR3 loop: CASSEGEPPSYNEQFF. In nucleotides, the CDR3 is TGCGCCAGCAGTGAGGGGGAACCTCCCTCCTACAATGAGCAGTTCTTC.

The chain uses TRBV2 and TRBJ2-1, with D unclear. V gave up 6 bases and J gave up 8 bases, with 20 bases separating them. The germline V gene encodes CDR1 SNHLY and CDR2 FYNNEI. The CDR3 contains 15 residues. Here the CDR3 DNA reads TGTGCCAGCAGGCCCGGGCTCCCTACCAGAGATGAGCAGTTCTTC. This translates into CASRPGLPTRDEQFF. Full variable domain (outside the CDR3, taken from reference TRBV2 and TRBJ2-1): EPEVTQTPSHQVTQMGQEVILRCVPISNHLYFYWYRQILGQKVEFLVSFYNNEISEKSEIFDDQFSVERPDGSNFTLKIRSTKLEDSAMYFCASRPGLPTRDEQFFGPGTRLTVL.

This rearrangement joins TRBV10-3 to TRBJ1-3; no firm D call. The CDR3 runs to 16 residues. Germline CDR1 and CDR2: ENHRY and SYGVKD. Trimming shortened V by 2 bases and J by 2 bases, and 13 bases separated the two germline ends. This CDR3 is CAISERGSRTGNTIYF. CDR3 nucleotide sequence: TGTGCCATCAGTGAGAGAGGGTCTCGGACTGGAAACACCATATATTTT.

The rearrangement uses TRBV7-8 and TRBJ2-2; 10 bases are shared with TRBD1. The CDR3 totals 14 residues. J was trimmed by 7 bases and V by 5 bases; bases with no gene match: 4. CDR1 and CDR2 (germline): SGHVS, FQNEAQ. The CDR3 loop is CASSQGQGHGELFF. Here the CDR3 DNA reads TGTGCCAGCAGCCAGGGACAGGGGCACGGGGAGCTGTTTTTT.

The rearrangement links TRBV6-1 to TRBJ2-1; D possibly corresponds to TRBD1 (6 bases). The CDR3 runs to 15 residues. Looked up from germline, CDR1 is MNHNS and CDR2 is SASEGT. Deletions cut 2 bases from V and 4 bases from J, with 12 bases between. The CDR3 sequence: CASSESGARYNEQFF. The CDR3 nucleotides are TGTGCCAGCAGTGAATCAGGGGCCAGATACAATGAGCAGTTCTTC.

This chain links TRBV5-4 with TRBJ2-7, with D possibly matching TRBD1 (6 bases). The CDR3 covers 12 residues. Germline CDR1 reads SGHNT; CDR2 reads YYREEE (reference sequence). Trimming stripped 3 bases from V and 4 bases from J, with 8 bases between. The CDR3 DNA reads TGTGCCAGCAGCTCGGACAGTTACGAGCAGTACTTC. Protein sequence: CASSSDSYEQYF.